One and the same sample provided the 21 T cell receptor beta chains below, sequenced in a study of T cell changes during pregnancy in multiple sclerosis (dated by TCRdb to 2018 to 2020). Library method: the immunoSEQ multiplex PCR assay. Entries here come from immuneACCESS through TCRdb and include only in-frame sequences with V and J called. Some clones fail to appear in such tables; in the studies checked, an unresolved V gene covers under half of the shortfall, and the cause of the remainder is unknown. This sample holds 100,000 or so clones; over 85% were observed only once. About 3.9% of the sample comes from the top ten. The sequences come from peripheral blood, collected in the first trimester of pregnancy. These receptors were obtained from a female donor with multiple sclerosis, enrolled in a pregnancy study.

This clone is a singleton in its sample. The chain employs TRBV5-1 and TRBJ1-3; D is perhaps TRBD1 (6 bases). The V gene lost 4 bases and the J gene lost 0 bases, with 8 bases spanning the gap. CDR1 and CDR2 (germline): SGHRS, YFSETQ. The CDR3 has 14 residues. This CDR3 is CASSTDSSGNTIYF. CDR3 DNA sequence: TGCGCCAGCAGCACGGACAGCTCTGGAAACACCATATATTTT.

The V call is TRBV13, the J call TRBJ2-3; D unclear. This CDR3 spans 11 amino acids. Germline lookup yields CDR1 PRHDT and CDR2 FYEKMQ (reference sequence). V dropped 5 bases and J dropped 6 bases, with 6 bases sitting between them. CDR3 sequence (DNA): TGTGCCAGCAGCCCCACTGATACGCAGTATTTT. Amino acid sequence: CASSPTDTQYF.

V is TRBV5-1 and J is TRBJ2-7; a weak D match, TRBD2 (7 bases). This CDR3 comprises 19 residues. CDR1 and CDR2 from the germline V gene are SGHRS and YFSETQ. Trimming took 0 bases from V and 0 from J, leaving 22 bases between them. CDR3 in DNA: TGCGCCAGCAGCTTGGACCCCCCCCGCCGAGGGGGGGCCTCCTACGAGCAGTACTTC. Its protein is CASSLDPPRRGGASYEQYF.

CDR3 residues: CASSSRGWSEQYF. The CDR3 DNA is TGTGCCAGCAGCTCCCGGGGTTGGAGCGAGCAGTACTTC. The chain has TRBV6-5 and TRBJ2-7; tentative D call: TRBD2 (5 bases). CDR1 is MNHEY, CDR2 SVGAGI, per germline. Trimming cost V 6 bases and J 6 bases, with 15 bases left between them. This CDR3 is 13 amino acids long.

The chain is built from TRBV9 and TRBJ2-5; 8 nucleotides agree with TRBD1. This CDR3 is 15 amino acids long. Germline V gives CDR1 SGDLS, CDR2 YYNGEE. After removal of 0 bases from V and 2 bases from J, the junction contained 3 bases not matched to a gene. CDR3 DNA sequence: TGTGCCAGCAGCGTAGATAGGACAGGGCAAGAGACCCAGTACTTC. It codes for CASSVDRTGQETQYF.

V gene TRBV7-3 combines with J gene TRBJ2-5; TRBD2 might be the D (5 bases). Looked up from germline, CDR1 is SGHTA and CDR2 is FQGTGA. With 4 bases removed from V and 2 bases from J, the gap between germline ends came to 14 bases. The CDR3 runs 15 residues. The CDR3 coding sequence is TGTGCCAGCAGCTGGGGATCGGGGTTGCAAGAGACCCAGTACTTC. Translated, it gives CASSWGSGLQETQYF.

The chain joins TRBV4-1 to TRBJ2-5, with 15 bases lining up with TRBD2. Germline CDR1 MGHRA, CDR2 YSYEKL. The CDR3 covers 16 residues. Trimming at V came to 2 bases and at J to 8 bases, leaving 6 bases not matched to a gene. The CDR3 is CASSQTGTSGGPTQYF. In DNA, the CDR3 is TGCGCCAGCAGCCAAACCGGGACTAGCGGGGGGCCAACCCAGTACTTC.

The rearrangement uses TRBV5-6 and TRBJ1-6, with 8 bases lining up with TRBD1. Germline lookup yields CDR1 SGHDT and CDR2 YYEEEE. J lost 3 bases, V lost 6 bases, and 14 bases had no gene match. The CDR3 has 18 residues. In DNA, the CDR3 is TGTGCCAGCAACCGACTGTCCGGGACAGGCCTCTATAATTCACCCCTCCACTTT. This codes for CASNRLSGTGLYNSPLHF.

The gene calls are TRBV29-1 and TRBJ2-7, with 9 bases aligning to TRBD2. The ends lost 2 bases at V and 3 bases at J; junction bases unmatched: 11. This CDR3 has 16 residues. The germline gives CDR1 SQVTM, CDR2 ANQGSEA. The CDR3 protein is CSVESASRGGLYEQYF. The CDR3 nucleotides are TGCAGCGTTGAATCGGCCTCGCGGGGGGGCCTCTACGAGCAGTACTTC.

V is TRBV11-2 and J is TRBJ1-4; D not certain. Trimming cost V 5 bases and J 12 bases, with 10 bases left between them. This CDR3 has 11 amino acids. Germline assignment: CDR1 SGHAT and CDR2 FQNNGV. DNA of the CDR3: TGTGCCAGCAGCGATACGTCGGAACTGTTTTTT. Amino acid sequence: CASSDTSELFF. Complete variable domain (other parts from reference TRBV11-2 and TRBJ1-4): EAGVAQSPRYKIIEKRQSVAFWCNPISGHATLYWYQQILGQGPKLLIQFQNNGVVDDSQLPKDRFSAERLKGVDSTLKIQPAKLEDSAVYLCASSDTSELFFGSGTQLSVL.

The V and J genes are TRBV11-2 and TRBJ2-5; perhaps TRBD2 as D (5 bases). CDR1 and CDR2 from the germline V gene are SGHAT and FQNNGV. The length of the CDR3 is 16 residues. Trimming stripped 1 base from V and 0 bases from J, with 12 bases between. This CDR3 is CASSLVWLADQETQYF. The CDR3, as DNA: TGTGCCAGCAGCTTAGTTTGGCTAGCAGACCAAGAGACCCAGTACTTC.

The chain has TRBV18 and TRBJ2-7; 7 positions match TRBD1. CDR1 is KGHSH, CDR2 LQKENI, per germline. This CDR3 comprises 15 residues. Trimming cost V 0 bases and J 3 bases; bases outside gene matches: 5. CDR3 loop: CASSPPTGLSYEQYF. In DNA form, the CDR3 reads TGTGCCAGCTCACCACCGACAGGGTTAAGCTACGAGCAGTACTTC.

The chain joins TRBV9 to TRBJ1-4, with 10 nucleotides matching TRBD1. The CDR3 covers 15 residues. CDR1 and CDR2 from the germline V gene are SGDLS and YYNGEE. After removal of 2 bases from V and 7 bases from J, the junction contained 5 bases not matched to a gene. The CDR3 loop is CASSVAGQGREKLFF. In DNA form, the CDR3 reads TGTGCCAGCAGCGTGGCGGGACAGGGGCGTGAAAAACTGTTTTTT.

Regarding this clone: The junction shows a germline mismatch at one end, possibly a read error. This rearrangement joins TRBV7-7 to TRBJ2-1; TRBD2 matches 11 bases. Germline assignment: CDR1 SSHAT and CDR2 FNYEAQ (reference sequence). The CDR3 is made up of 15 amino acids. DNA of the CDR3: TGTGCTAGCAGCCAAACTAGCGGGGGCTTCAATGAGCAGTTCTTC. This sequence encodes CASSQTSGGFNEQFF.

V is TRBV6-1 and J is TRBJ2-7, with a weak D call TRBD1 (6 bases). In germline, CDR1 is MNHNS, CDR2 SASEGT. CDR3 length equals 18 residues. Deletions cut 1 base from V and 6 bases from J, with 25 bases between. This CDR3 reads CASSEDGRFRTATVEQYF. The CDR3 coding sequence is TGTGCCAGCAGTGAAGATGGTAGGTTCCGGACAGCCACCGTCGAGCAGTACTTC.

The chain has TRBV9 and TRBJ1-1; weak D call: TRBD1 (6 bases). This CDR3 comprises 13 residues. Per germline, CDR1 SGDLS and CDR2 YYNGEE. V lost 4 bases and J lost 5, with 12 bases in between. The CDR3 spells CASSQSGETEAFF. The CDR3 region has the DNA TGTGCCAGCAGCCAATCAGGGGAAACTGAAGCTTTCTTT.

The V gene is TRBV7-6, the J gene TRBJ2-1; 11 nucleotides match TRBD2. Germline V gives CDR1 SGHVS, CDR2 FNYEAQ. J was trimmed by 8 bases and V by 6 bases; bases with no gene match: 12. The CDR3 covers 16 residues. DNA of the CDR3: TGTGCCAGCAGACCTCCGGCTAGCGGGGGGAGGGATGAGCAGTTCTTC. Translating gives CASRPPASGGRDEQFF.

This chain connects TRBV2 to TRBJ2-2; 8 bases are a match to TRBD2. CDR1 is SNHLY, CDR2 FYNNEI, per germline. The CDR3 has 17 amino acids. V trimming: 4 bases; J trimming: 6 bases; junction bases outside the gene matches: 13. CDR3 residues: CASSVPPGLGIPGELFF. CDR3 sequence (DNA): TGTGCCAGCAGTGTGCCTCCGGGACTAGGCATTCCCGGGGAGCTGTTTTTT.

DNA of the CDR3: TGTGCCAGCACCCTGGGACTATCCGGGGAGCTGTTTTTT. Its protein is CASTLGLSGELFF. V is TRBV5-6 and J is TRBJ2-2, with TRBD2 matching 7 bases. V shed 6 bases, J shed 6 bases, and the junction held 5 bases outside the gene matches. The CDR3 has 13 amino acids. Germline CDR1 reads SGHDT; CDR2 reads YYEEEE.

The chain is built from TRBV4-1 and TRBJ2-7; 10 bases agree with TRBD2. The germline CDR1 and CDR2 sequences are MGHRA and YSYEKL. The CDR3 is 15 residues long. V lost 2 bases to trimming and J lost 3 bases; unmatched junction nucleotides: 4. CDR3 bases: TGCGCCAGCAGCCAAACGGGACTAGCGAGCTACGAGCAGTACTTC. The encoded protein is CASSQTGLASYEQYF.

The rearrangement joins TRBV5-5 to TRBJ1-2, with D perhaps matching TRBD1 (6 bases). V was shortened by 3 bases and J by 6 bases, with 9 bases between the two germline ends. The CDR3 covers 12 residues. The germline V gene has CDR1 SGHKS and CDR2 YYEKEE (reference sequence). As DNA, the CDR3 is TGTGCCAGCAGCTCGACAGGCCATGGCTACACCTTC. Amino acid sequence: CASSSTGHGYTF. Looking up the rest from reference TRBV5-5 and TRBJ1-2 gives the full variable domain: DAGVTQSPTHLIKTRGQQVTLRCSPISGHKSVSWYQQVLGQGPQFIFQYYEKEERGRGNFPDRFSARQFPNYSSELNVNALLLGDSALYLCASSSTGHGYTFGSGTRLTVV.